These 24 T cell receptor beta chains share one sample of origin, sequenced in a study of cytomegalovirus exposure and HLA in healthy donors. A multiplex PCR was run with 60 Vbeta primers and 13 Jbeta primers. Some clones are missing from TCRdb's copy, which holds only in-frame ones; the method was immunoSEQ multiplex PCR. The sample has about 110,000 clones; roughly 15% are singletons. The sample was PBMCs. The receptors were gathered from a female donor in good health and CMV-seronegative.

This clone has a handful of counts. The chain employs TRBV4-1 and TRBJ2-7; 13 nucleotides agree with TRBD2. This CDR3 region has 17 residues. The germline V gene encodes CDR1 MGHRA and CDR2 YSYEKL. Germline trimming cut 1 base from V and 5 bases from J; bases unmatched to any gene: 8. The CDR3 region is CASSQGPGLAGHNEQYF. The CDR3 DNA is TGCGCCAGCAGCCAAGGACCGGGACTAGCGGGGCACAACGAGCAGTACTTC.

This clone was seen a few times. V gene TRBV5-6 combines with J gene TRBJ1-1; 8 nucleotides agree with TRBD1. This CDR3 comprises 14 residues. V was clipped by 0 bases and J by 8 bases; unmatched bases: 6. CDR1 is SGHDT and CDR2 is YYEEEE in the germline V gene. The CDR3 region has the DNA TGTGCCAGCAGCTTGGCGGCAGGGGGCGAGGAAGCTTTCTTT. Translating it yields CASSLAAGGEEAFF.

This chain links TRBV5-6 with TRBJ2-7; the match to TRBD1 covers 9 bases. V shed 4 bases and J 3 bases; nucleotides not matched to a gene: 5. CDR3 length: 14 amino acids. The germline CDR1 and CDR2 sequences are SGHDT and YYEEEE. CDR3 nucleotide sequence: TGTGCCAGCAGCGCTCCGGGACAGGGCTACGAGCAGTACTTC. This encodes CASSAPGQGYEQYF.

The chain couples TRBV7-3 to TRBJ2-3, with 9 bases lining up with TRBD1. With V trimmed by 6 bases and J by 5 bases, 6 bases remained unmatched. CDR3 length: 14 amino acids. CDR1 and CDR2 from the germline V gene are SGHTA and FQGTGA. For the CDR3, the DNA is TGTGCCAGCAGTCTGACAGGGGGGCTAGATACGCAGTATTTT. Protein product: CASSLTGGLDTQYF. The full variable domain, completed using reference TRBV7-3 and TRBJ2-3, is GAGVSQTPSNKVTEKGKYVELRCDPISGHTALYWYRQSLGQGPEFLIYFQGTGAADDSGLPNDRFFAVRPEGSVSTLKIQRTERGDSAVYLCASSLTGGLDTQYFGPGTRLTVL.

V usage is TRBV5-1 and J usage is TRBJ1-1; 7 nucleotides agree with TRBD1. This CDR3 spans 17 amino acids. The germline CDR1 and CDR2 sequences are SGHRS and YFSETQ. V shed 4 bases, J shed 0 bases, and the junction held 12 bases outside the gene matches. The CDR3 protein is CASSPLGQINMNTEAFF. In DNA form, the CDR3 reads TGCGCCAGCAGCCCCCTGGGACAGATAAACATGAACACTGAAGCTTTCTTT.

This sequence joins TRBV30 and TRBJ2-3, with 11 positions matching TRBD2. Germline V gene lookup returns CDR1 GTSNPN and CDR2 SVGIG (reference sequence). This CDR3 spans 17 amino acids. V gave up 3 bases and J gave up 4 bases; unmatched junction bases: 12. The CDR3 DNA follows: TGTGCCTGGAGGGTGATAGCGGGGGGGCTTATAGCAGATACGCAGTATTTT. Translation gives CAWRVIAGGLIADTQYF.

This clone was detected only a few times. The CDR3 nucleotides are TGTGCTAGTGGTTTGGTACAAGGGGATCAGCCCCAGCATTTT. Translation: CASGLVQGDQPQHF. V usage is TRBV12-5 and J usage is TRBJ1-5; maybe TRBD1 (5 bases). V lost 0 bases, J lost 5 bases, and 8 bases lay in between. The CDR3 is 14 residues long. From germline, CDR1 is LGHNT and CDR2 FRNRAP.

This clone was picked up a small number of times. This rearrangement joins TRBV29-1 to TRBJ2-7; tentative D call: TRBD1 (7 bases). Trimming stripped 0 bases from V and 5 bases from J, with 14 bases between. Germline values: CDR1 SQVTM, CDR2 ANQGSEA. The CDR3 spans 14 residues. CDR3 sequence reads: CSVEDRAGGNEQYF. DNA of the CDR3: TGCAGCGTTGAAGATCGTGCAGGGGGGAACGAGCAGTACTTC.

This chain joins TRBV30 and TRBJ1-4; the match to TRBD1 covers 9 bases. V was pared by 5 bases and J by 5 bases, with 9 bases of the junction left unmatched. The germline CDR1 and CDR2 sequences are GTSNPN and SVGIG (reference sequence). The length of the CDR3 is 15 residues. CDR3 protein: CAWLRPGQGNEKLFF. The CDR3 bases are TGTGCCTGGTTAAGACCGGGACAGGGAAATGAAAAACTGTTTTTT.

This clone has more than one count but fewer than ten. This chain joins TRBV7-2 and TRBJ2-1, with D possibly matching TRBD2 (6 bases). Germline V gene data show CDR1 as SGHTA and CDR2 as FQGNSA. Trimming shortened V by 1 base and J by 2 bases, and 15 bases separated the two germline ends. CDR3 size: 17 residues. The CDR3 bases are TGTGCCAGCAGCTTAGTTTCCGGGACTTATCCCTACAATGAGCAGTTCTTC. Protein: CASSLVSGTYPYNEQFF.

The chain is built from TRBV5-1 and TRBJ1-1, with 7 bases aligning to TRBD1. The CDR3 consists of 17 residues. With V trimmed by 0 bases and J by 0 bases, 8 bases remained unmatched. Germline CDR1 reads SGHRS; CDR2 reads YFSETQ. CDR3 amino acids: CASSLVTGEAMNTEAFF. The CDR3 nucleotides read TGCGCCAGCAGCTTGGTCACAGGGGAGGCGATGAACACTGAAGCTTTCTTT.

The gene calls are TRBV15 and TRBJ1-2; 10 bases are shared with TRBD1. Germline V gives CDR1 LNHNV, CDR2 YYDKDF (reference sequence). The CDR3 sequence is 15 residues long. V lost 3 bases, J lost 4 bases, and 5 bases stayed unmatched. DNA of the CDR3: TGTGCCACCAGCAGGGACAGGGGGAGCGGCTATGGCTACACCTTC. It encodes CATSRDRGSGYGYTF. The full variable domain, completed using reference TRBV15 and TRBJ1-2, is DAMVIQNPRYQVTQFGKPVTLSCSQTLNHNVMYWYQQKSSQAPKLLFHYYDKDFNNEADTPDNFQSRRPNTSFCFLDIRSPGLGDTAMYLCATSRDRGSGYGYTFGSGTRLTVV.

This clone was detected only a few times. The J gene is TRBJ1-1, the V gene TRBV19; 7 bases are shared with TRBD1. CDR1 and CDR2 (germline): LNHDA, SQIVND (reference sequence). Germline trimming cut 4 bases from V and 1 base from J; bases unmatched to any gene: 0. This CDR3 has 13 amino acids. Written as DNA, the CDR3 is TGTGCCAGTAGTAGGACAGGGAACACTGAAGCTTTCTTT. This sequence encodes CASSRTGNTEAFF.

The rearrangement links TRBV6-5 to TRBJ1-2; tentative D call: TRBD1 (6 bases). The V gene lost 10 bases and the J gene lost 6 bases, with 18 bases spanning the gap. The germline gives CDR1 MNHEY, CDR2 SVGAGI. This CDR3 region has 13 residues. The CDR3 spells CATEGGGGDGYTF. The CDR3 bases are TGTGCCACCGAGGGGGGGGGTGGTGATGGCTACACCTTC.

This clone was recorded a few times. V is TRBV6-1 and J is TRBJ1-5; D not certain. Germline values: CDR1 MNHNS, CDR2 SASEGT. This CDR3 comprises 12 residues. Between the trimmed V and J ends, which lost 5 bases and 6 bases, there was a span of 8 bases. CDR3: CASSIGSQPQHF. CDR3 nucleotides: TGTGCCAGCAGTATAGGGAGTCAGCCCCAGCATTTT.

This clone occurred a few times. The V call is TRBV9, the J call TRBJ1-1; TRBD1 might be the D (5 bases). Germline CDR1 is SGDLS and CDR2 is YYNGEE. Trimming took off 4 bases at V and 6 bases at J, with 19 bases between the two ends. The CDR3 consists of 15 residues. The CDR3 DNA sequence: TGTGCCAGCAGCCCCAGTGGGGCCCTAGGGGCTGAAGCTTTCTTT. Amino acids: CASSPSGALGAEAFF.

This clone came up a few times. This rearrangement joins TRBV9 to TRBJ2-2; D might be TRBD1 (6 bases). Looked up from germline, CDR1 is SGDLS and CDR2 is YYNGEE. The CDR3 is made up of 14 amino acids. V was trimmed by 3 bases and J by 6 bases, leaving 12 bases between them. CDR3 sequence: CASSEGTIPGELFF. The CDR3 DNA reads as TGTGCCAGCAGCGAGGGGACAATCCCCGGGGAGCTGTTTTTT.

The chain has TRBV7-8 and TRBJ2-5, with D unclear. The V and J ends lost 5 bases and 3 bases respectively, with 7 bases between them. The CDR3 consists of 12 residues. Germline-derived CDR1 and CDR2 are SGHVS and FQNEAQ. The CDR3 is CASSHAKETQYF. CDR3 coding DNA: TGTGCCAGCAGCCATGCTAAAGAGACCCAGTACTTC.

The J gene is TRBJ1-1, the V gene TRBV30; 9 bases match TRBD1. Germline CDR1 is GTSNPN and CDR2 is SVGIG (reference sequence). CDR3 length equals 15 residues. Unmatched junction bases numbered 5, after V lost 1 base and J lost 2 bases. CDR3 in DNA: TGTGCCTGGAGTGCGGGACAGGGACGTAACACTGAAGCTTTCTTT. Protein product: CAWSAGQGRNTEAFF.

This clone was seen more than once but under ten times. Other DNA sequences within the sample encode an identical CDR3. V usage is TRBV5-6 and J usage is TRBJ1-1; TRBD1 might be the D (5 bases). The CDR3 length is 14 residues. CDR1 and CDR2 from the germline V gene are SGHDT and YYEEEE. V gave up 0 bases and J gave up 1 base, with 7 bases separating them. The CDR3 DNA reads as TGTGCCAGCAGCTTGGCGGGGGGGAACACTGAAGCTTTCTTT. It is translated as CASSLAGGNTEAFF.

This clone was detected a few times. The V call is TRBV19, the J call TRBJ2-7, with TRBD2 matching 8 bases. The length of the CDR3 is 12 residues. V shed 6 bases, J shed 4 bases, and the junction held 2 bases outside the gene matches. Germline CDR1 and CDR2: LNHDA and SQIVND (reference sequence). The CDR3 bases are TGTGCCAGTAGCGGCGGGGGGTACGAGCAGTACTTC. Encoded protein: CASSGGGYEQYF.

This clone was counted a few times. CDR3 loop: CASTFSRVTQETQYF. CDR3 coding DNA: TGTGCCAGCACCTTTTCCAGGGTTACCCAAGAGACCCAGTACTTC. This chain connects TRBV11-2 to TRBJ2-5, with D maybe TRBD1 (5 bases). In germline, CDR1 is SGHAT, CDR2 FQNNGV. The CDR3 runs to 15 residues. Trimming shortened V by 7 bases and J by 1 base, and 16 bases separated the two germline ends.

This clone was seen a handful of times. This CDR3 is CASSRQGAIYGYTF. The CDR3 coding sequence is TGTGCCAGCAGTAGACAGGGGGCGATCTATGGCTACACCTTC. The chain carries TRBV28 and TRBJ1-2, with TRBD1 matching 10 bases. Germline V CDR1 and CDR2: MDHEN, SYDVKM. V lost 5 bases to trimming and J lost 4 bases; unmatched junction nucleotides: 4. The CDR3 has 14 amino acids.

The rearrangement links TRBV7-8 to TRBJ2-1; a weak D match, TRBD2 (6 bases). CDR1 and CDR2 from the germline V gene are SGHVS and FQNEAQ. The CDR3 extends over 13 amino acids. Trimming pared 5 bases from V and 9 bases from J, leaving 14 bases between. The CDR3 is CASSAAPGVEQFF. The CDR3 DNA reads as TGTGCCAGCAGCGCGGCCCCGGGAGTTGAGCAGTTCTTC.